This T cell receptor beta chain was found in a study of cytomegalovirus exposure and HLA in healthy donors. Study-wide context: Earlier findings included more than 95 million unique TCR beta sequences obtained from roughly 200 million T cells. For the approximately 430 genotyped donors, around 76% fell within the Caucasian-associated ancestry cluster. Whole-study results and caveats: Sequencing artifact likely explains a cluster of highly shared sequence variants. Indistinguishable V segments such as TRBV6-2 and TRBV6-3 were excluded.

On this clone itself: The antigen remains unidentified.

Use of 60 Vbeta and 13 Jbeta primers characterized the PCR. Measured with immunoSEQ multiplex PCR; TCRdb has only the in-frame clones, and not every one. The repertoire consists of about 150,000 clones, with 80% occurring once and the leading ten covering 13% to 15%. The CDR3 is 13 amino acids. The germline CDR1 and CDR2 sequences are SQVTM and ANQGSEA. V lost 6 bases and J lost 2; bases outside the gene matches: 6. The rearrangement uses TRBV29-1 and TRBJ2-5; TRBD1 matches 7 bases. Sequencing was performed on PBMCs. The receptor was isolated from a woman in her thirties or forties in good health and CMV-seronegative. The CDR3 loop is CSVEQGVQETQYF. CDR3 sequence (DNA): TGCAGCGTAGAGCAGGGGGTGCAAGAGACCCAGTACTTC.